The sequence of this T cell receptor beta chain was determined in a study of T cell repertoires in cytomegalovirus infection. General study results and limits: The study found HLA-C-restricted CMV-specific TCR beta clonotypes dominating the ex vivo response. Public TCR beta family frequency separated CMV-and-HLA carriers, including in an independent cohort.

About this clonotype itself: Its target is unknown.

TCRdb independently ran MiXCR on the reads; one entry per CDR3 protein. The table lists more than 250,000 distinct CDR3 sequences, roughly 25% of them singletons. Trimming cost V 1 base and J 10 bases, with 20 bases left between them. CDR1 and CDR2 (germline): LGHNA, YNFKEQ. The CDR3 runs to 16 residues. The chain couples TRBV4-2 to TRBJ2-1, with a weak D call TRBD2 (7 bases). The material was cultured PBMCs, obtained from culture after CMV antigen stimulation. This TCR came from a human donor in good health (CMV status not recorded). Some clones in this sample may be carry-over from other donors' samples. The CDR3 region has the DNA TGTGCCAGCAGCCAAGGAGAGTGGGAGGGGGGTGAGGAGCAGTTCTTC. Translated: CASSQGEWEGGEEQFF.